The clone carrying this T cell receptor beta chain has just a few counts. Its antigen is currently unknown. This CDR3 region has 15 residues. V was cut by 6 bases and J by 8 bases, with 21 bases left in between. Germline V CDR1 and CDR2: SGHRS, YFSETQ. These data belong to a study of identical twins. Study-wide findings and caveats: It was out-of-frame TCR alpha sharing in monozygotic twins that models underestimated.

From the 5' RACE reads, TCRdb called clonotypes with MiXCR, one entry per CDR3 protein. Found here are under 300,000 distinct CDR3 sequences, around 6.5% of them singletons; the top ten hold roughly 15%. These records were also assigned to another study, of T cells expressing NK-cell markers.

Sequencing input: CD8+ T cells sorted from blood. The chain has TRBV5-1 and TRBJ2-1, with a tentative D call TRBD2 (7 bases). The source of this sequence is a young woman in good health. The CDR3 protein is CASNAWGGRAHEQFF. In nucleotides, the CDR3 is TGCGCCAGCAACGCATGGGGGGGCCGAGCTCATGAGCAGTTCTTC.